This T cell receptor (beta chain) originates from a study of shared clonotypes between healthy human individuals. The germline CDR1 and CDR2 sequences are MGHRA and YSYEKL. This CDR3 spans 16 amino acids. V dropped 0 bases and J dropped 1 base, with 11 bases sitting between them. Generated by immunoSEQ multiplex PCR, the TCRdb table keeps only in-frame clones and is missing some. The sample contains 2 million to 2.5 million clones, roughly 93% of which appear only once. This sequence originates from a man between 18 and 29 years old in good health. Some clones in this sample may be carry-over from other donors' samples. This chain links TRBV4-1 with TRBJ2-3; D is uncertain. Sequences were obtained from naive CD4+ T cells from PBMCs. Subset defined: CD45RA+ positively selected. In DNA form, the CDR3 reads TGCGCCAGCAGCCAAGAACAGACGCGGCGCACAGATACGCAGTATTTT. Its protein product is CASSQEQTRRTDTQYF.